This T cell receptor beta chain originates from a study of T-cell reconstitution after alpha-beta-depleted transplantation in children. Details on this clonotype: This may arise from a read error, as a much more abundant clone is one base away.

Researchers prepared the TCRbeta library using unique molecular identifiers, the study reports. TCRdb used MiXCR to reprocess the PCR reads, holding one entry per CDR3 protein. The sample contains 190,000 or so distinct CDR3 sequences, about 6.3% of which appear only once. The receptor comes from a human donor who donated a stem cell graft to a child with Wiskott-Aldrich syndrome. The specimen comprised PBMCs from the stem cell graft donor, sampled from the stem cell graft.

The CDR3 bases are TGCTGTGCTTCGAGCGAGACCGAACCCACCCGAGGCCAAGAGACCCAGTACTTC. This gives the protein CCASSETEPTRGQETQYF. The V and J genes are TRBV20-1 and TRBJ2-5, with D unresolved. CDR3 size: 18 residues. Germline loops: CDR1 DFQATT, CDR2 SNEGSKA (reference sequence).